This T cell receptor beta chain stems from a study of molecular identifiers for immune sequencing clone quantification. Study-level points and caveats: Single-cell amounts of spiked Jurkat TCR RNA were reportedly detectable among over 750,000 naive cells. Clones exceeding 20 RNA copies carried over 97% of effector molecules but under 1% of naive-cell molecules.

This clonotype was found many times. Antigen specificity is unknown. Bulk TCR libraries were made with methods that had been previously described and with listed TCR primers. TCRdb used MiXCR to reprocess the PCR reads, holding one entry per CDR3 protein. The sample lists roughly 300,000 distinct CDR3 sequences, roughly a quarter seen once, with around 0.7% in the top ten. Sorting isolated naive CD8 T cells as CD8+CD4-CCR7+CD45RA+ events. The receptor was isolated from a human donor in good health. Some libraries in this study had Jurkat cell RNA spiked in. The material sequenced was naive CD8+ T cells from blood, with Jurkat cell RNA spiked in. Regarding subset: FACS-sorted CD8+CD4-CCR7+CD45RA+ naive T cells.

In nucleotides, the CDR3 is TGCGCCAGCAGCTCACAGGCGTTCTCCACAGATACGCAGTATTTT. The encoded protein is CASSSQAFSTDTQYF. This chain joins TRBV4-3 and TRBJ2-3, with D tentatively TRBD1 (5 bases). The V gene lost 5 bases and the J gene lost 2 bases, with 14 bases spanning the gap. Germline V CDR1 and CDR2: LGHNA, YSLEER. The CDR3 length is 15 residues.